This passage covers 27 T cell receptor beta chains from one sample sequenced in a study of blood T cell repertoires in COVID-19. Clones were read by immunoSEQ multiplex PCR, and TCRdb kept only the in-frame ones, dropping some. The data show roughly 100,000 clones, with 80% to 85% seen just once and 2% held by the top ten. Material: peripheral blood. These receptors all stem from a man aged 70 or older with active or convalescent COVID-19.

In this sample, this clone turned up once. V and J are TRBV7-9 and TRBJ1-4, with 9 nucleotides matching TRBD1. The CDR3 totals 15 residues. Trimming took 1 base from V and 4 from J; bases not matched to a gene: 1. CDR1 is SEHNR and CDR2 is FQNEAQ in the germline V gene (reference sequence). CDR3 amino acids: CASSLGDRDNEKLFF. The CDR3 nucleotides read TGTGCCAGCAGCTTAGGGGACAGGGATAATGAAAAACTGTTTTTT.

This chain connects TRBV9 to TRBJ1-2, with 7 positions matching TRBD1. After removal of 7 bases from V and 7 bases from J, the junction contained 13 bases not matched to a gene. This CDR3 spans 14 amino acids. Germline loops: CDR1 SGDLS, CDR2 YYNGEE. CDR3 in amino acids: CASRGDSHFSGYTF. The CDR3 DNA sequence: TGTGCCAGCCGCGGGGACAGCCACTTCAGTGGCTACACCTTC.

The chain has TRBV7-3 and TRBJ2-3; D not certain. Trimming took off 5 bases at V and 8 bases at J, with 8 bases between the two ends. Germline values: CDR1 SGHTA, CDR2 FQGTGA. The CDR3 is made up of 11 amino acids. This CDR3 reads CASSEGATQYF. The CDR3 DNA is TGTGCCAGCAGCGAAGGAGCTACGCAGTATTTT.

The sample holds many counts of this clone. In the same sample, other DNA sequences code for this CDR3. CDR3 DNA sequence: TGTGCCAGCAGCTCGGGACTAGCCGACAATGAGCAGTTCTTC. Residues: CASSSGLADNEQFF. This chain links TRBV7-2 with TRBJ2-1; the match to TRBD2 covers 9 bases. This CDR3 has 14 residues. The germline gives CDR1 SGHTA, CDR2 FQGNSA. J was trimmed by 5 bases and V by 4 bases; bases with no gene match: 3.

The chain carries TRBV18 and TRBJ1-5, with D perhaps TRBD1 (6 bases). Deletions cut 6 bases from V and 5 bases from J, with 14 bases between. This CDR3 region has 14 residues. Germline V lookup: CDR1 KGHSH, CDR2 LQKENI. The CDR3 protein is CASSGGARDQPQHF. The CDR3 region has the DNA TGTGCCAGCTCTGGGGGGGCGCGGGATCAGCCCCAGCATTTT.

A few counts support this clone. At the DNA level, this CDR3 is encoded by other sequences in the same sample as well. The chain has TRBV3-1 (or the pseudogene TRBV3-2) and TRBJ1-1; D is uncertain. This CDR3 region has 13 residues. The V end was cut by 2 bases, the J end by 5 bases, with 9 bases between. The germline gives CDR1 LGHDT, CDR2 YNNKEL (reference sequence). The CDR3 loop is CASSQPGNTEAFF. The CDR3 DNA reads TGTGCCAGCAGCCAACCCGGGAATACTGAAGCTTTCTTT.

This clone was detected a few times. The chain joins TRBV18 to TRBJ1-5; 7 bases align to TRBD1. Germline V gives CDR1 KGHSH, CDR2 LQKENI. V trimming: 3 bases; J trimming: 3 bases; junction bases outside the gene matches: 2. CDR3 length: 14 residues. The CDR3 loop reads CASSPGQINQPQHF. CDR3 nucleotides: TGTGCCAGCTCACCGGGACAGATCAATCAGCCCCAGCATTTT.

The V call is TRBV28, the J call TRBJ2-6; the match to TRBD1 covers 7 bases. CDR1 is MDHEN, CDR2 SYDVKM, per germline. This CDR3 has 17 amino acids. Trimming at V came to 5 bases and at J to 0 bases, leaving 7 bases not matched to a gene. CDR3: CASSPSTGPSGANVLTF. CDR3 coding DNA: TGTGCCAGCAGTCCATCGACAGGGCCCTCTGGGGCCAACGTCCTGACTTTC. Filled out from reference TRBV28 and TRBJ2-6, the complete variable domain reads DVKVTQSSRYLVKRTGEKVFLECVQDMDHENMFWYRQDPGLGLRLIYFSYDVKMKEKGDIPEGYSVSREKKERFSLILESASTNQTSMYLCASSPSTGPSGANVLTFGAGSRLTVL.

This clone was seen only a few times. This chain connects TRBV6-6 to TRBJ1-3, with TRBD1 as a possible D gene (5 bases). CDR3 length: 13 amino acids. V was cut by 2 bases and J by 6 bases, with 8 bases left in between. Germline CDR1 and CDR2: MNHNY and SVGAGI (reference sequence). The CDR3 DNA reads TGTGCCAGCAGTTACGAAGGGGTAAACACCATATATTTT. Protein sequence: CASSYEGVNTIYF.

This clone turned up a few times. The rearrangement links TRBV5-1 to TRBJ1-1, with D hard to call. Between the trimmed V and J ends, which lost 2 bases and 6 bases, there was a span of 8 bases. The CDR3 loop spans 12 amino acids. Germline loops: CDR1 SGHRS, CDR2 YFSETQ. As DNA, the CDR3 is TGCGCCAGCAGCTTTTACGGTGCTGAAGCTTTCTTT. It encodes CASSFYGAEAFF.

This chain uses TRBV7-9 with TRBJ1-1; D remains unclear. Trimming pared 1 base from V and 5 bases from J, leaving 8 bases between. This CDR3 has 13 amino acids. CDR1 SEHNR and CDR2 FQNEAQ come from the germline V gene (reference sequence). CDR3 loop: CASSLGGITEAFF. Here the CDR3 DNA reads TGTGCCAGCAGCTTAGGAGGGATAACTGAAGCTTTCTTT. Combining the CDR3 with reference TRBV7-9 and TRBJ1-1 gives the whole variable domain DTGVSQNPRHKITKRGQNVTFRCDPISEHNRLYWYRQTLGQGPEFLTYFQNEAQLEKSRLLSDRFSAERPKGSFSTLEIQRTEQGDSAMYLCASSLGGITEAFFGQGTRLTVV.

V gene TRBV5-1 combines with J gene TRBJ1-4, with TRBD1 matching 10 bases. Germline V gene data show CDR1 as SGHRS and CDR2 as YFSETQ. The ends lost 4 bases at V and 5 bases at J; junction bases unmatched: 11. The CDR3 spans 17 residues. CDR3: CASSPDRGQRPNEKLFF. DNA of the CDR3: TGCGCCAGCAGCCCCGACAGGGGGCAAAGACCAAATGAAAAACTGTTTTTT.

This clone was counted only a few times. CDR3 residues: CASSSQGIQPQHF. The CDR3 nucleotides are TGTGCCAGCAGCTCTCAGGGGATTCAGCCCCAGCATTTT. V and J are TRBV2 and TRBJ1-5, with a weak D call TRBD1 (6 bases). The CDR3 runs to 13 residues. The ends were cut back, 6 bases at V and 6 bases at J, with 12 bases in the middle. Germline V gene data show CDR1 as SNHLY and CDR2 as FYNNEI.

The rearrangement uses TRBV30 and TRBJ2-3, with D maybe TRBD2 (5 bases). Trimming removed 1 base at V and 8 bases at J, with 13 bases between. The CDR3 has 13 residues. The germline V gene has CDR1 GTSNPN and CDR2 SVGIG (reference sequence). In DNA, the CDR3 is TGTGCCTGGAGTGCATCCGGGGTCGGTACGCAGTATTTT. This codes for CAWSASGVGTQYF.

The genes are TRBV6-6 and TRBJ1-1; 7 bases align to TRBD1. With V trimmed by 4 bases and J by 4 bases, 6 bases remained unmatched. The V gene's germline CDR1 is MNHNY and CDR2 SVGAGI (reference sequence). The CDR3 is 14 residues long. CDR3 in amino acids: CASSFTGVGTEAFF. The CDR3 region has the DNA TGTGCCAGCAGTTTCACAGGGGTGGGCACTGAAGCTTTCTTT.

This clone has a handful of counts. This chain connects TRBV6-6 to TRBJ1-5, with 12 bases identical to TRBD1. CDR3 size: 15 residues. The trim removed 7 bases at V and 6 bases at J, leaving 7 bases unmatched. The germline CDR1 and CDR2 sequences are MNHNY and SVGAGI (reference sequence). CDR3 coding DNA: TGTGCCAGCATCCCCGGGACAGGGGGCGTTCAGCCCCAGCATTTT. Protein sequence: CASIPGTGGVQPQHF.

This clone was picked up one time. The chain links TRBV7-2 to TRBJ1-1, with a possible D match to TRBD1 (5 bases). Per germline, CDR1 SGHTA and CDR2 FQGNSA. Trimming took off 5 bases at V and 3 bases at J, with 16 bases between the two ends. The CDR3 is 15 residues long. CDR3 bases: TGTGCCAGCAGCGTAAGGGGAGGGTCGGACACTGAAGCTTTCTTT. Translated, it gives CASSVRGGSDTEAFF.

The chain couples TRBV3-1 (or the pseudogene TRBV3-2) to TRBJ2-4; the match to TRBD2 covers 12 bases. Germline lookup yields CDR1 LGHDT and CDR2 YNNKEL (reference sequence). The CDR3 contains 19 residues. With V trimmed by 4 bases and J by 0 bases, 10 bases remained unmatched. CDR3 residues: CASSPTSGGVDQAKNIQYF. As DNA, the CDR3 is TGTGCCAGCAGCCCGACTAGCGGGGGCGTAGACCAAGCCAAAAACATTCAGTACTTC.

This clone has just one count. The chain uses TRBV5-1 and TRBJ1-2; TRBD1 matches 10 bases. J lost 6 bases, V lost 4 bases, and 9 bases had no gene match. The CDR3 runs 15 residues. CDR1 SGHRS and CDR2 YFSETQ come from the germline V gene. The chain's CDR3 is CASSNRTGGGNGYTF. The CDR3 region has the DNA TGCGCCAGCAGCAACCGGACAGGGGGTGGGAATGGCTACACCTTC.

This chain connects TRBV6-2 or TRBV6-3 to TRBJ1-2, with a weak D call TRBD1 (5 bases). The CDR3 has 17 residues. Trimming shortened V by 2 bases and J by 5 bases, and 21 bases separated the two germline ends. Germline V gene data show CDR1 as MNHEY and CDR2 as SVGEGT. For the CDR3, the DNA is TGTGCCAGCAGTTACGGAAAGAAGAAACAGGAGCCATATGGCTACACCTTC. Translating it yields CASSYGKKKQEPYGYTF.

The rearrangement uses TRBV11-2 and TRBJ2-1, with 10 bases identical to TRBD2. This CDR3 is built from 17 residues. Germline V gene lookup returns CDR1 SGHAT and CDR2 FQNNGV. V lost 3 bases to trimming and J lost 10 bases; unmatched junction nucleotides: 15. The DNA of the CDR3 is TGTGCCAGCAGCTTGGCCTCTCTAGCGGGGGAAAATCTGGAGCAGTTCTTC. It specifies CASSLASLAGENLEQFF.

A single count supports this clone. The V call is TRBV5-6, the J call TRBJ2-5; 11 bases align to TRBD1. With 3 bases clipped from V and 5 bases from J, the junction kept 6 bases outside the gene matches. This CDR3 is 15 amino acids long. Per the germline V gene, CDR1 is SGHDT and CDR2 is YYEEEE. This chain's CDR3 is CASSWWTGGLETQYF. The CDR3, as DNA: TGTGCCAGCAGCTGGTGGACAGGGGGCTTGGAGACCCAGTACTTC.

The chain carries TRBV7-3 and TRBJ2-7, with 7 positions matching TRBD1. The CDR3 totals 15 residues. V lost 5 bases, J lost 3 bases, and 10 bases stayed unmatched. CDR1 is SGHTA and CDR2 is FQGTGA in the germline V gene. In nucleotides, the CDR3 is TGTGCCAGCAGCCCTAGACAGGGATTTATCTACGAGCAGTACTTC. Translation gives CASSPRQGFIYEQYF.

This sequence joins TRBV19 and TRBJ2-7, with D possibly being TRBD2 (7 bases). V was pared by 7 bases and J by 0 bases, with 19 bases between. The germline gives CDR1 LNHDA, CDR2 SQIVND (reference sequence). The CDR3 runs to 16 residues. The CDR3: CASTEVGGQSSYEQYF. The CDR3 nucleotides read TGTGCCAGTACCGAAGTCGGGGGGCAGAGCTCCTACGAGCAGTACTTC.

The rearrangement uses TRBV19 and TRBJ1-1; 11 positions match TRBD1. CDR1 is LNHDA, CDR2 SQIVND, per germline (reference sequence). This CDR3 has 15 amino acids. Trimming cost V 4 bases and J 2 bases; bases outside gene matches: 3. The CDR3 nucleotides are TGTGCCAGTAGTAAAGGACAGGGGGCTAACACTGAAGCTTTCTTT. It encodes CASSKGQGANTEAFF.

The chain recombines TRBV30 with TRBJ1-3; the D gene is possibly TRBD1 (6 bases). V lost 6 bases and J 3 bases, leaving 12 bases between the germline ends. The CDR3 sequence is 13 residues long. Germline V gene data show CDR1 as GTSNPN and CDR2 as SVGIG (reference sequence). CDR3 bases: TGTGCCTGTGAGGGGGGGGTTGGAAACACCATATATTTT. Its translation: CACEGGVGNTIYF.

V usage is TRBV3-1 (or the pseudogene TRBV3-2) and J usage is TRBJ2-5; 11 nucleotides agree with TRBD2. The germline V gene has CDR1 LGHDT and CDR2 YNNKEL (reference sequence). This CDR3 comprises 14 residues. After removal of 8 bases from V and 3 bases from J, the junction contained 5 bases not matched to a gene. CDR3 nucleotides: TGTGCCAGCGCTTTAGCGGGGGGGAAAGAGACCCAGTACTTC. It yields the protein CASALAGGKETQYF.